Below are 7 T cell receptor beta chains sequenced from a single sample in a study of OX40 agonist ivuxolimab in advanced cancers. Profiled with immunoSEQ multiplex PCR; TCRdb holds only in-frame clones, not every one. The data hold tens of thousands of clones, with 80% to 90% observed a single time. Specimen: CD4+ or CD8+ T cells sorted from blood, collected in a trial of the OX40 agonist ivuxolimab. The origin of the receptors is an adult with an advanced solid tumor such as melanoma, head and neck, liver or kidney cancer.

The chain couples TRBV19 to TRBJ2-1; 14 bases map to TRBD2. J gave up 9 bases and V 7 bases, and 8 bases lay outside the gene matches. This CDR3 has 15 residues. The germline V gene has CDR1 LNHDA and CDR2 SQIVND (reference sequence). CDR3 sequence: CASNTGTSGSGEQFF. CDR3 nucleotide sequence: TGTGCCAGTAACACCGGGACTAGCGGGAGCGGTGAGCAGTTCTTC.

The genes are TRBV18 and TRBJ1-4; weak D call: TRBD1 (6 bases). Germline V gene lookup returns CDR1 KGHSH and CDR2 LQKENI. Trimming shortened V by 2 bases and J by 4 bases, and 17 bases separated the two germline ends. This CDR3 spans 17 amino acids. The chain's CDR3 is CASSPMSRTAINEKLFF. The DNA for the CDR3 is TGTGCCAGCTCACCAATGTCGAGGACAGCGATTAATGAAAAACTGTTTTTT.

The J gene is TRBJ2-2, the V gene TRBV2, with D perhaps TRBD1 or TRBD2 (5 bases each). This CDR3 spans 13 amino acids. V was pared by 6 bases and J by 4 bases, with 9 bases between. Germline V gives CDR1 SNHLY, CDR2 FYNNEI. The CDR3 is CASSRDLTGELFF. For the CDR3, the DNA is TGTGCCAGCAGCAGGGACCTCACCGGGGAGCTGTTTTTT. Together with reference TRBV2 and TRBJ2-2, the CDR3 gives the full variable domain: EPEVTQTPSHQVTQMGQEVILRCVPISNHLYFYWYRQILGQKVEFLVSFYNNEISEKSEIFDDQFSVERPDGSNFTLKIRSTKLEDSAMYFCASSRDLTGELFFGEGSRLTVL.

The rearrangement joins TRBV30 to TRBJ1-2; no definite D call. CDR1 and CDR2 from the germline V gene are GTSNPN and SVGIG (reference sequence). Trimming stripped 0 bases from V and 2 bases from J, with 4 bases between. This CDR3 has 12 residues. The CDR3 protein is CAWSVSNYGYTF. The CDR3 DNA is TGTGCCTGGAGTGTGAGCAACTATGGCTACACCTTC.

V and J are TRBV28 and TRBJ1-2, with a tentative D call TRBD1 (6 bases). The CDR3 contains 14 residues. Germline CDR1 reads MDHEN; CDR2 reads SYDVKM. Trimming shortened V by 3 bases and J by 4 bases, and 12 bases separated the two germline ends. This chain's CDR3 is CASSLGGAGYGYTF. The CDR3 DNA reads TGTGCCAGCAGTTTGGGGGGCGCGGGCTATGGCTACACCTTC.

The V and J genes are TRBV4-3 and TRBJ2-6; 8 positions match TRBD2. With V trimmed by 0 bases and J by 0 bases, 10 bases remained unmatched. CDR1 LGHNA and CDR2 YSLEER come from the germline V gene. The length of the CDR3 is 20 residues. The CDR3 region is CASSQDPASGLPSGANVLTF. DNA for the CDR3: TGCGCCAGCAGCCAAGATCCGGCTAGCGGGCTCCCCTCTGGGGCCAACGTCCTGACTTTC.

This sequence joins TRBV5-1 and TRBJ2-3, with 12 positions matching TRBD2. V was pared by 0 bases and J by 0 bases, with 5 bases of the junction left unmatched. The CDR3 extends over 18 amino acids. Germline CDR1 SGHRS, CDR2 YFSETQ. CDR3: CASSLGGTSGLSTDTQYF. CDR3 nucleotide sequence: TGCGCCAGCAGCTTGGGCGGGACTAGCGGGCTGAGCACAGATACGCAGTATTTT.